This T cell receptor (beta chain) was sequenced for a study of T cell changes during pregnancy in multiple sclerosis. V gave up 6 bases and J gave up 0 bases; unmatched junction bases: 8. Germline assignment: CDR1 LNHDA and CDR2 SQIVND (reference sequence). The CDR3 has 16 amino acids. The repertoire was sequenced with immunoSEQ multiplex PCR; TCRdb's copy has only in-frame clones and lacks some. The sample includes over 100,000 clones, roughly nine tenths of them seen just once. The genes are TRBV19 and TRBJ1-5, with 7 bases identical to TRBD1. This TCR came from a female donor with multiple sclerosis, enrolled in a pregnancy study. This specimen was peripheral blood, taken in the third trimester of pregnancy. The CDR3 protein is CASRLGQTTSNQPQHF. CDR3 in DNA: TGTGCCAGTAGACTGGGACAGACAACTAGCAATCAGCCCCAGCATTTT.